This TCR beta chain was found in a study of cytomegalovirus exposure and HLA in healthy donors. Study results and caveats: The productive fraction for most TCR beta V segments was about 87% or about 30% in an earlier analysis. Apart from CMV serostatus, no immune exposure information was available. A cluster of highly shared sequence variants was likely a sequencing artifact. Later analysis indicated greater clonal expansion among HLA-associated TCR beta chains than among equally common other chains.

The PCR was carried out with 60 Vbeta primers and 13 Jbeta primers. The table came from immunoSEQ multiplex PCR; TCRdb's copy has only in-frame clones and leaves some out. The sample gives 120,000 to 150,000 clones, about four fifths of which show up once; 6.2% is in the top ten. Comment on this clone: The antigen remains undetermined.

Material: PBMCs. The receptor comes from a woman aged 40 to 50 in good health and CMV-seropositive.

Written as DNA, the CDR3 is TGTGCCAGCAGCCCCCCGGACAGGGCCTATGGCTACACCTTC. This sequence encodes CASSPPDRAYGYTF. The chain couples TRBV5-4 to TRBJ1-2, with 8 bases identical to TRBD1. The CDR3 has 14 amino acids. Looked up from germline, CDR1 is SGHNT and CDR2 is YYREEE (reference sequence). J gave up 4 bases and V 4 bases, and 6 bases lay outside the gene matches.